Shown below are 19 T cell receptor beta chains from a single sample sequenced in a study of identical twins. TCRdb reprocessed the 5' RACE reads with MiXCR, giving one entry per CDR3 protein. Of approximately 260,000 distinct CDR3 sequences detected, roughly 13% appear once; the ten largest clones hold 8.5% to 10%. Input material: memory (CD45RO+) T cells sorted from blood. Source of these receptors: a young woman in good health.

V is TRBV7-3 and J is TRBJ2-1, with D unresolved. The length of the CDR3 is 14 residues. Looked up from germline, CDR1 is SGHTA and CDR2 is FQGTGA. V was cut by 5 bases and J by 1 base, with 9 bases left in between. This CDR3 is CASSPRPSYNEQFF. The CDR3 DNA is TGTGCCAGCAGCCCCAGGCCTTCCTACAATGAGCAGTTCTTC.

In its sample, this clonotype was seen a few times. This chain links TRBV6-5 with TRBJ1-5; D is ambiguous. This CDR3 has 15 amino acids. CDR1 is MNHEY, CDR2 SVGAGI, per germline. The V end lost 4 bases, the J end lost 4 bases, and 14 bases lay between the germline ends. CDR3 bases: TGTGCCAGCAGTTTAAAGGGATTAGCAAATCAGCCCCAGCATTTT. This gives the protein CASSLKGLANQPQHF.

This clonotype has only a few counts. The chain uses TRBV7-9 and TRBJ2-3; D is perhaps TRBD2 (7 bases). The CDR3 runs 17 residues. The V end lost 5 bases, the J end lost 3 bases, and 21 bases lay between the germline ends. CDR1 is SEHNR and CDR2 is FQNEAQ in the germline V gene (reference sequence). CDR3 in DNA: TGTGCCAGCAGCCGGCCGGGCAGGGGCGGGAGAACAGATACGCAGTATTTT. This sequence encodes CASSRPGRGGRTDTQYF.

The genes are TRBV6-1 and TRBJ2-5; D gene ambiguous. The CDR3 runs to 14 residues. V dropped 5 bases and J dropped 4 bases, with 14 bases sitting between them. CDR1 is MNHNS, CDR2 SASEGT, per germline. CDR3 loop: CASSPNTLGETQYF. In DNA form, the CDR3 reads TGTGCCAGCAGTCCTAACACCTTGGGAGAGACCCAGTACTTC.

This clonotype showed up just a few times. The gene calls are TRBV29-1 and TRBJ1-1, with TRBD1 matching over 8 bases. The CDR3 is made up of 14 amino acids. Germline CDR1 SQVTM, CDR2 ANQGSEA. Trimming removed 1 base from V and 2 bases from J; junction bases left unmatched: 3. The CDR3 DNA reads as TGCAGCGTTGAAGTCGGACAGGGAAACACTGAAGCTTTCTTT. Translated: CSVEVGQGNTEAFF.

This clonotype was detected ten times or more. The genes are TRBV27 and TRBJ1-1; D perhaps matches TRBD1 (6 bases). The length of the CDR3 is 13 residues. Germline CDR1 reads MNHEY; CDR2 reads SMNVEV (reference sequence). V was trimmed by 10 bases and J by 11 bases, leaving 23 bases between them. CDR3 amino acids: CATFQGGQGRAFF. CDR3 DNA sequence: TGTGCCACTTTCCAAGGAGGTCAGGGGCGGGCTTTCTTT.

The sample holds a few counts of this clonotype. At one of its ends the junction is not consistent with the germline gene, which may arise from a read error. The chain employs TRBV7-2 and TRBJ2-7; 11 positions match TRBD2. There are 13 residues in the CDR3. Germline V lookup: CDR1 SGHTA, CDR2 FQGNSA. The DNA of the CDR3 is TGTGCCAGCAGCGTAGCGGGAGGGTACGAGCAGTACTTC. Encoded protein: CASSVAGGYEQYF.

The chain recombines TRBV12-3 or TRBV12-4 with TRBJ2-7, with TRBD2 matching 12 bases. The J segment lost 4 bases and the V segment lost 6 bases, leaving 7 bases of the junction unmatched. This CDR3 region has 15 residues. In DNA, the CDR3 is TGTGCCAGCAGATTCTCCGGGACTAGCGGGTACGAGCAGTACTTC. The encoded protein is CASRFSGTSGYEQYF.

The chain employs TRBV10-2 and TRBJ1-1, with a tentative D call TRBD1 (6 bases). Per the germline V gene, CDR1 is WSHSY and CDR2 is SAAADI. This CDR3 has 13 residues. V lost 6 bases and J 6 bases, leaving 14 bases between the germline ends. In nucleotides, the CDR3 is TGCGCCAGCAGAGAAACAGGGTCTCCTGAAGCTTTCTTT. Its translation is CASRETGSPEAFF.

This clonotype occurred a few times. The rearrangement links TRBV25-1 to TRBJ2-7; D gene uncertain. V was clipped by 2 bases and J by 0 bases, with 14 bases between them. Germline V gene data show CDR1 as MGHDK and CDR2 as SYGVNS. This CDR3 comprises 16 residues. In nucleotides, the CDR3 is TGTGCCAGCAGTGAAGTAGGCGGAATGGGCTCCTACGAGCAGTACTTC. It translates to CASSEVGGMGSYEQYF.

This clonotype turned up a few times. The chain uses TRBV9 and TRBJ2-1; TRBD1 or TRBD2 may be the D gene (5 bases each). V shed 0 bases and J shed 15 bases, with 13 bases lying between them. The CDR3 sequence is 12 residues long. From germline, CDR1 is SGDLS and CDR2 YYNGEE. The CDR3 nucleotides read TGTGCCAGCAGCGTAGGGGGGTCCCGGGGGTTCTTC. Encoded protein: CASSVGGSRGFF.

This clonotype was seen only a few times. The rearrangement joins TRBV2 to TRBJ2-5; D possibly corresponds to TRBD2 (6 bases). V dropped 6 bases and J dropped 2 bases, with 19 bases sitting between them. This CDR3 has 16 residues. Germline assignment: CDR1 SNHLY and CDR2 FYNNEI. The CDR3 loop is CASRAVKSGLQETQYF. Here the CDR3 DNA reads TGTGCCAGCAGAGCTGTGAAAAGCGGACTACAAGAGACCCAGTACTTC.

The chain couples TRBV6-2 or TRBV6-3 to TRBJ2-1; the match to TRBD2 covers 7 bases. CDR1 and CDR2 (germline): MNHEY, SVGEGT. The CDR3 is 17 residues long. V lost 5 bases, J lost 5 bases, and 15 bases stayed unmatched. CDR3 protein: CASSTWTSWNSNNEQFF. CDR3 nucleotide sequence: TGTGCCAGCAGTACTTGGACTAGTTGGAACTCTAACAATGAGCAGTTCTTC.

The chain recombines TRBV6-1 with TRBJ2-5, with 7 nucleotides matching TRBD2. CDR1 and CDR2 from the germline V gene are MNHNS and SASEGT. The CDR3 sequence is 15 residues long. V lost 5 bases to trimming and J lost 1 base; unmatched junction nucleotides: 7. The CDR3 sequence: CASSHTSERQETQYF. DNA for the CDR3: TGTGCCAGCAGTCATACTAGCGAGCGCCAAGAGACCCAGTACTTC.

The chain carries TRBV4-3 and TRBJ2-1, with 7 bases identical to TRBD2. J gave up 1 base and V 2 bases, and 5 bases lay outside the gene matches. Germline loops: CDR1 LGHNA, CDR2 YSLEER. CDR3 length: 16 residues. In DNA form, the CDR3 reads TGCGCCAGCAGCCAATCTCCTAGCGGTTCCTACAATGAGCAGTTCTTC. Translated, it gives CASSQSPSGSYNEQFF.

This clonotype has only a few counts. This chain links TRBV12-3 or TRBV12-4 with TRBJ2-3; TRBD2 is a possible D gene (5 bases). The CDR3 has 14 residues. Trimming took off 6 bases at V and 1 base at J, with 11 bases between the two ends. The DNA of the CDR3 is TGTGCCAGCAGCGAAACTAGGGGCACAGATACGCAGTATTTT. It specifies CASSETRGTDTQYF.

This clonotype was recorded only once. This chain joins TRBV3-1 and TRBJ2-3; D not resolved. The CDR3 covers 14 residues. V was cut by 3 bases and J by 4 bases, with 11 bases left in between. Germline CDR1 reads LGHDT; CDR2 reads YNNKEL (reference sequence). DNA of the CDR3: TGTGCCAGCAGCCATGGCAGCCCCTCAGATACGCAGTATTTT. Amino acids: CASSHGSPSDTQYF.

V gene TRBV6-1 combines with J gene TRBJ2-3; 13 bases align to TRBD2. Unmatched junction bases numbered 19, after V lost 7 bases and J lost 0 bases. There are 21 residues in the CDR3. Germline V CDR1 and CDR2: MNHNS, SASEGT. CDR3 sequence reads: CASKKNPGTSGKSYSTDTQYF. CDR3 sequence (DNA): TGTGCCAGCAAAAAGAACCCAGGGACTAGCGGGAAGAGCTACAGCACAGATACGCAGTATTTT.

Ten or more counts support this clonotype. J is TRBJ1-1 and V is TRBV3-1; 11 bases are a match to TRBD1. The CDR3 spans 16 residues. CDR1 is LGHDT, CDR2 YNNKEL, per germline (reference sequence). V was clipped by 5 bases and J by 3 bases; unmatched bases: 8. This CDR3 is CASSERTGGADTEAFF. The CDR3, as DNA: TGTGCCAGCAGCGAGCGGACAGGGGGCGCAGACACTGAAGCTTTCTTT.